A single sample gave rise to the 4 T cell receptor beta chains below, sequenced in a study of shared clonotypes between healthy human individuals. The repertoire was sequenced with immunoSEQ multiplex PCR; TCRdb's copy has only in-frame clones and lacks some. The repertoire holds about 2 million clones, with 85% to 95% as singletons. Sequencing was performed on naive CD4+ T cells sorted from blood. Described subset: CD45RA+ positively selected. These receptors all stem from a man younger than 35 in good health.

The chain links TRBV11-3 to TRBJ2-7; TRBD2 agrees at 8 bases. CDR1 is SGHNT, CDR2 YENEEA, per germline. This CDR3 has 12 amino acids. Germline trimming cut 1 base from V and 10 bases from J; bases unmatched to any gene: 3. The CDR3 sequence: CASSLGGRTQYF. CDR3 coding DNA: TGTGCCAGCAGCTTAGGCGGGAGGACTCAGTACTTC.

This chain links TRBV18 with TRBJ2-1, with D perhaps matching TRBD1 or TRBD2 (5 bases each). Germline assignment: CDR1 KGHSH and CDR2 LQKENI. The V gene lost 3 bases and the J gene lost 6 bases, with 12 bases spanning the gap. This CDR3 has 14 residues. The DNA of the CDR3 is TGTGCCAGCTCACCTGGGGGAAAGGGCAATGAGCAGTTCTTC. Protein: CASSPGGKGNEQFF.

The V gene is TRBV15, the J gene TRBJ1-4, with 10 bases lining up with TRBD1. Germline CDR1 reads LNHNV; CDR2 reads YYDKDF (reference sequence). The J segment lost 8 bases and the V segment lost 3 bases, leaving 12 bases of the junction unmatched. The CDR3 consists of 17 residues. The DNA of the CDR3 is TGTGCCACCAGCAGCGCCGGATGGGACAGGGGCGAGGAAAAACTGTTTTTT. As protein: CATSSAGWDRGEEKLFF.

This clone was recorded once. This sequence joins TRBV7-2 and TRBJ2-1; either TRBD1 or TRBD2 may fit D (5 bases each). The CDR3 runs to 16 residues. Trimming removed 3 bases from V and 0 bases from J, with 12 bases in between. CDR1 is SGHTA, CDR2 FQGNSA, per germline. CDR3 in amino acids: CASSLRGVSSYNEQFF. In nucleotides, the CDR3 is TGTGCCAGCAGCTTGAGGGGAGTTAGCTCCTACAATGAGCAGTTCTTC. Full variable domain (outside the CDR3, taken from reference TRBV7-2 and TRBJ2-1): GAGVSQSPSNKVTEKGKDVELRCDPISGHTALYWYRQSLGQGLEFLIYFQGNSAPDKSGLPSDRFSAERTGGSVSTLTIQRTQQEDSAVYLCASSLRGVSSYNEQFFGPGTRLTVL.